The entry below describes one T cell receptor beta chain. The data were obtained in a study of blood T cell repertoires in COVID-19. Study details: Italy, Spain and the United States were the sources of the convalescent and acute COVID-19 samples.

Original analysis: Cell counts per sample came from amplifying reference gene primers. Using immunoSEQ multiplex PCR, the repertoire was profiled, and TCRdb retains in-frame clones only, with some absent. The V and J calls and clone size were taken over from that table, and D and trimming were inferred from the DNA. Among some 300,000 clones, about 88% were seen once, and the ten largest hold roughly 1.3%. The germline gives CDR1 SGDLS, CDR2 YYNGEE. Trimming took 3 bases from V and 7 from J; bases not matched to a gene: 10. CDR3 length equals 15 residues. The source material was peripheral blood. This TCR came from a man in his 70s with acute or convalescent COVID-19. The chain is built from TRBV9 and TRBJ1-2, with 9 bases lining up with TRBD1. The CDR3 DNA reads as TGTGCCAGCAGCGGGGGACAGGGATTTATACGTGGCTACACCTTC. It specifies CASSGGQGFIRGYTF.